These T cell receptor beta chains were read from a single sample in a study of OX40 agonist ivuxolimab in advanced cancers. The repertoire was sequenced with immunoSEQ multiplex PCR; TCRdb's copy has only in-frame clones and lacks some. The sample lists about 50,000 clones, approximately 80% seen once, with about 1.8% in the top ten. The sample consisted of CD4+ or CD8+ T cells sorted from blood, taken in a trial of the OX40 agonist ivuxolimab. Receptors originate from an adult with an advanced solid tumor such as melanoma, head and neck, liver or kidney cancer. The CDR3 runs from the conserved cysteine through the conserved F or W. The D gene is left open where the match is weak. Clone size is stated in some rows and not others, as once, few, many or a class when expanded.

>TRBV5-6|few|TRBJ2-7|NA
TGTGCCAGCACCCCACCTGGGGGGTGGGAGCAGTACTTC
CASTPPGGWEQYF
>TRBV18|NA|TRBJ1-2|NA
TGTGCCAGCTCACCATCCGGACAGAACTATGGCTACACCTTC
CASSPSGQNYGYTF
>TRBV5-1|NA|TRBJ2-2|TRBD1
TGCGCCAGCAGCTTGGGACAGGGTGGCACCGGGGAGCTGTTTTTT
CASSLGQGGTGELFF
>TRBV19|NA|TRBJ1-2|NA
TGTGCCACTCAGAAACAGCGTAACTATGGCTACACCTTC
CATQKQRNYGYTF
>TRBV7-2|NA|TRBJ2-1|TRBD2
TGTGCCAGCAGCTTCCTAGCGGGCCCCCATGAGCAGTTCTTC
CASSFLAGPHEQFF
>TRBV30|NA|TRBJ1-6|NA
TGTGCCTGGACAATAGACAATTCACCCCTCCACTTT
CAWTIDNSPLHF
>TRBV10-3|few|TRBJ1-4|NA
TGTGCCATCAGTGAAGGGGTTGCAACTAATGAAAAACTGTTTTTT
CAISEGVATNEKLFF
>TRBV19|NA|TRBJ1-1|NA
TGTGCCAGTACCTCTAATGAGGGGGGGAGGAACACTGAAGCTTTCTTT
CASTSNEGGRNTEAFF
>TRBV27|few|TRBJ1-4|NA
TGTGCCAGCAGTTCCGGACAGACCGTTAATGAAAAACTGTTTTTT
CASSSGQTVNEKLFF
>TRBV2|NA|TRBJ1-6|NA
TGTGCCAGCACCCTAAACTTACAGGAGAATTCACCCCTCCACTTT
CASTLNLQENSPLHF
>TRBV5-6|NA|TRBJ2-7|NA
TGTGCCAGCAGCTATTTTTTTCGGAGCTCCTACGAGCAGTACTTC
CASSYFFRSSYEQYF
>TRBV7-2|NA|TRBJ2-1|TRBD1
TGTGCCAGCAGCTCCCGACAGGGGGCGCTGCCTGAGCAGTTCTTC
CASSSRQGALPEQFF
>TRBV7-9|NA|TRBJ2-5|NA
TGTGCCAGCAGCTTACGGGAGATCCAAGAGACCCAGTACTTC
CASSLREIQETQYF
>TRBV7-7|NA|TRBJ2-5|TRBD2
TGTGCTAGCAGCTTAGGCGGGGGGCGGGAGACCCAGTACTTC
CASSLGGGRETQYF
>TRBV5-1|NA|TRBJ2-1|TRBD2
TGCGCCAGCAGCTTGGTTAGCGGGGGGGCCTACAATGAGCAGTTCTTC
CASSLVSGGAYNEQFF
>TRBV2|NA|TRBJ2-2|TRBD2
TGTGCCAGCAGTGGGTTAGCGGGGGTGGCGAACACCGGGGAGCTGTTTTTT
CASSGLAGVANTGELFF
>TRBV29-1|NA|TRBJ1-5|TRBD1
TGCAGCGTGGGGACAGGGAGAAATCAGCCCCAGCATTTT
CSVGTGRNQPQHF
>TRBV5-1|few|TRBJ1-3|TRBD1
TGCGCCAGCAGCTTAGAGGGGGCCTCTGGAAACACCATATATTTT
CASSLEGASGNTIYF
>TRBV9|NA|TRBJ1-4|TRBD1
TGTGCCAGCAGCCCCTGGACAGGGGAAAATGAAAAACTGTTTTTT
CASSPWTGENEKLFF
>TRBV19|NA|TRBJ2-7|NA
TGTGCCAGTAGTGGGTCCAGGATCTACGAGCAGTACTTC
CASSGSRIYEQYF
>TRBV30|NA|TRBJ2-5|NA
TGTGCCGCCCCGAGGGAGCCCGATGGGGAGACCCAGTACTTC
CAAPREPDGETQYF
>TRBV18|NA|TRBJ1-1|NA
TGTGCCAGCTCATGGGTAAACACTGAAGCTTTCTTT
CASSWVNTEAFF
>TRBV6-5|NA|TRBJ1-1|TRBD1
TGTGCCAGCAGTTCTACCGGGACAGTTGAAGCTTTCTTT
CASSSTGTVEAFF
>TRBV2|NA|TRBJ2-7|TRBD1
TGTGCCAGCAGTGGTCTGACAGGGGGCTACGAGCAGTACTTC
CASSGLTGGYEQYF
>TRBV6-1|medium-sized|TRBJ1-4|NA
TGTGCCAGCAGAGCCTCCCTCGGGGGGGGTGAAAAACTGTTTTTT
CASRASLGGGEKLFF
>TRBV6-1|NA|TRBJ1-2|NA
TGTGCCAGCGGCTACCGGGGGGAAGGGTATGGCTACACCTTC
CASGYRGEGYGYTF
>TRBV30|NA|TRBJ1-1|TRBD1
TGTGCCTTCCGTCAGGGGGCCACTGAAGCTTTCTTT
CAFRQGATEAFF
>TRBV5-4|NA|TRBJ2-5|NA
TGTGCCAGCAGCGCGTCGGGGCGGGGTCCCGAGACCCAGTACTTC
CASSASGRGPETQYF
>TRBV5-1|NA|TRBJ2-7|NA
TGCGCCAGCGGTCTGGGGGGGGCTAGCTCCTACGAGCAGTACTTC
CASGLGGASSYEQYF
>TRBV7-2|NA|TRBJ2-1|NA
TGTGCCAGCAGCTTAAGCGGCCCCCAAGGGCAGTTCTTC
CASSLSGPQGQFF
>TRBV19|NA|TRBJ1-2|NA
TGTGCCAGTAGTCTAAGGAACTATGGCTACACCTTC
CASSLRNYGYTF
>TRBV10-3|NA|TRBJ1-6|NA
TGTGCCATCAGTGATGGAGGGGGCTATAATTCACCCCTCCACTTT
CAISDGGGYNSPLHF
>TRBV7-9|once|TRBJ2-3|NA
TGTGCCAGCAGCCTACGACGGGAAGATACGCAGTATTTT
CASSLRREDTQYF
>TRBV5-5|NA|TRBJ2-5|TRBD1
TGTGCCAGCAGCCACGGGACAGGGGGTTTGGAGACCCAGTACTTC
CASSHGTGGLETQYF
>TRBV30|NA|TRBJ1-3|NA
TGTGCCTGGAGTGTTCTTGGGGGAAACACCATATATTTT
CAWSVLGGNTIYF
>TRBV19|NA|TRBJ2-5|TRBD2
TGTGCCAGTAGTATAACGGTAGCGGGGGGGGAGACCCAGTACTTC
CASSITVAGGETQYF
>TRBV4-2|NA|TRBJ1-1|NA
TGTGCCAGCAGCCAAGAGACGGATGTGAACACTGAAGCTTTCTTT
CASSQETDVNTEAFF